What follows are 21 T cell receptor beta chains derived from one specimen sequenced in a study of cytomegalovirus exposure and HLA in healthy donors. Some clones are missing from TCRdb's copy, which holds only in-frame ones; the method was immunoSEQ multiplex PCR. The sample yields approximately 41,000 clones, roughly 93% seen once. The sequenced material came from PBMCs. The source of these receptors is a man between 18 and 35 years old in good health and CMV-seronegative.

The J gene is TRBJ2-2, the V gene TRBV27, with a weak D call TRBD2 (5 bases). From germline, CDR1 is MNHEY and CDR2 SMNVEV (reference sequence). CDR3 size: 16 residues. Trimming took 7 bases from V and 4 from J, leaving 19 bases between them. The CDR3 protein is CASKYQRSVGTGELFF. The CDR3 DNA sequence: TGTGCCAGCAAGTACCAGCGGTCAGTCGGCACCGGGGAGCTGTTTTTT.

The chain uses TRBV7-2 and TRBJ2-3; TRBD2 matches at 10 bases. Trimming took 2 bases from V and 6 from J; bases not matched to a gene: 11. Germline V gives CDR1 SGHTA, CDR2 FQGNSA. The CDR3 sequence is 17 residues long. As DNA, the CDR3 is TGTGCCAGCAGCTTATCAATCCAGCGGGGGGGCCAGGATACGCAGTATTTT. It is translated as CASSLSIQRGGQDTQYF.

The chain is built from TRBV2 and TRBJ2-1; 8 bases are a match to TRBD2. The CDR3 runs 15 residues. The V gene's germline CDR1 is SNHLY and CDR2 FYNNEI. Unmatched junction bases numbered 11, after V lost 6 bases and J lost 7 bases. For the CDR3, the DNA is TGTGCCAGCAGAAAAGCGGGAGTAGAAGGGAATGAGCAGTTCTTC. Residues: CASRKAGVEGNEQFF.

V and J are TRBV30 and TRBJ1-2; 10 bases fit TRBD1. CDR1 GTSNPN and CDR2 SVGIG come from the germline V gene (reference sequence). The CDR3 length is 12 residues. The trim removed 8 bases at V and 10 bases at J, leaving 10 bases unmatched. For the CDR3, the DNA is TGTGCCGGGGACAGGGGCGAGTGGATCTACACCTTC. This gives the protein CAGDRGEWIYTF.

The chain has TRBV30 and TRBJ1-3; D is perhaps TRBD1 (5 bases). The germline V gene has CDR1 GTSNPN and CDR2 SVGIG (reference sequence). The V end lost 3 bases, the J end lost 0 bases, and 12 bases lay between the germline ends. This CDR3 contains 15 residues. Here the CDR3 reads CAWRSRGLSGNTIYF. The DNA for the CDR3 is TGTGCCTGGAGATCGCGGGGCCTCTCTGGAAACACCATATATTTT.

V gene TRBV4-2 combines with J gene TRBJ1-2, with 9 bases fitting TRBD1. This CDR3 has 17 amino acids. V dropped 2 bases and J dropped 8; count of bases not matched to a gene: 15. Germline V lookup: CDR1 LGHNA, CDR2 YNFKEQ. The CDR3 DNA reads TGTGCCAGCAGCCAAACCGGGACAGGGTCATCTTTGGGGGGCTACACCTTC. The encoded protein is CASSQTGTGSSLGGYTF.

The rearrangement uses TRBV2 and TRBJ2-2; D gene unclear. Looked up from germline, CDR1 is SNHLY and CDR2 is FYNNEI. The CDR3 extends over 16 amino acids. Trimming shortened V by 4 bases and J by 2 bases, and 14 bases separated the two germline ends. CDR3: CASSVTRTLNTGELFF. CDR3 coding DNA: TGTGCCAGCAGTGTAACCCGCACTCTAAACACCGGGGAGCTGTTTTTT.

The V gene is TRBV5-4, the J gene TRBJ2-1; 13 bases agree with TRBD2. The V gene's germline CDR1 is SGHNT and CDR2 YYREEE (reference sequence). This CDR3 is built from 15 residues. Unmatched junction bases numbered 3, after V lost 4 bases and J lost 5 bases. The CDR3 DNA reads TGTGCCAGCAGCCCCACTAGCGGGAGGGACAATGAGCAGTTCTTC. Amino acid sequence: CASSPTSGRDNEQFF.

The chain combines TRBV5-5 with TRBJ1-1; TRBD1 aligns across 9 bases. The CDR3 covers 14 residues. V gave up 4 bases and J gave up 10 bases; unmatched junction bases: 11. Germline CDR1 is SGHKS and CDR2 is YYEKEE (reference sequence). The CDR3 bases are TGTGCCAGCAGCCCAAGGGACAGGGAGCGGGGAGCTTTCTTT. The encoded protein is CASSPRDRERGAFF.

The gene calls are TRBV25-1 and TRBJ2-6; TRBD1 might be the D (5 bases). This CDR3 comprises 17 residues. Germline V gene sequence: CDR1 MGHDK, CDR2 SYGVNS. V lost 4 bases and J lost 0, with 13 bases in between. Here the CDR3 reads CASSGNLTDSGANVLTF. CDR3 sequence (DNA): TGTGCCAGCAGTGGAAACTTGACAGACTCTGGGGCCAACGTCCTGACTTTC. The variable domain in full, with the rest retrieved from reference TRBV25-1 and TRBJ2-6, is EADIYQTPRYLVIGTGKKITLECSQTMGHDKMYWYQQDPGMELHLIHYSYGVNSTEKGDLSSESTVSRIRTEHFPLTLESARPSHTSQYLCASSGNLTDSGANVLTFGAGSRLTVL.

The chain combines TRBV5-6 with TRBJ2-1, with TRBD2 identical over 8 bases. Germline loops: CDR1 SGHDT, CDR2 YYEEEE. This CDR3 comprises 17 residues. V lost 1 base to trimming and J lost 3 bases; unmatched junction nucleotides: 9. The CDR3 nucleotides read TGTGCCAGCAGCTTGTTGGTTGGGACTAGGCGCTACAATGAGCAGTTCTTC. Its translation is CASSLLVGTRRYNEQFF.

The chain has TRBV7-9 and TRBJ1-2; maybe TRBD1 (6 bases). This CDR3 is 14 amino acids long. Per the germline V gene, CDR1 is SEHNR and CDR2 is FQNEAQ (reference sequence). V lost 5 bases and J lost 4, with 14 bases in between. The chain's CDR3 is CASSPDSQFYGYTF. DNA of the CDR3: TGTGCCAGCAGCCCGGACAGCCAATTCTATGGCTACACCTTC.

The chain employs TRBV29-1 and TRBJ2-7, with 8 bases lining up with TRBD2. The CDR3 runs to 12 residues. Germline CDR1 SQVTM, CDR2 ANQGSEA. The CDR3 coding sequence is TGCGCGGCGGGCCGGGAGGGGTACGAGCAGTACTTC. Its translation: CAAGREGYEQYF.

The V gene is TRBV5-1, the J gene TRBJ1-6; TRBD1 might be the D (5 bases). The germline V gene encodes CDR1 SGHRS and CDR2 YFSETQ. The CDR3 totals 14 residues. V gave up 2 bases and J gave up 7 bases, with 10 bases separating them. The CDR3: CASSFGRENSPLHF. The CDR3 DNA sequence: TGCGCCAGCAGCTTCGGCAGGGAAAATTCACCCCTCCACTTT.

This clone was recorded once. The chain employs TRBV9 and TRBJ1-1, with D possibly being TRBD1 (5 bases). Germline-derived CDR1 and CDR2 are SGDLS and YYNGEE. Trimming left V 1 base short and J 1 base short, with 14 bases between. This CDR3 has 16 residues. The CDR3: CASSVSPGGRNTEAFF. CDR3 sequence (DNA): TGTGCCAGCAGCGTATCTCCCGGGGGGAGGAACACTGAAGCTTTCTTT.

In its sample, this clone was seen once. The chain couples TRBV7-8 to TRBJ2-2, with D perhaps matching TRBD2 (5 bases). The CDR3 has 14 residues. Germline V gives CDR1 SGHVS, CDR2 FQNEAQ. Trimming removed 2 bases at V and 9 bases at J, with 13 bases between. CDR3 loop: CASSLKRAWRELFF. The CDR3 DNA is TGTGCCAGCAGCTTAAAGAGGGCTTGGAGGGAGCTGTTTTTT.

V and J are TRBV4-1 and TRBJ2-5; TRBD1 might be the D (5 bases). Between the trimmed V and J ends, which lost 5 bases and 1 base, there was a span of 8 bases. The germline V gene encodes CDR1 MGHRA and CDR2 YSYEKL. The CDR3 loop spans 13 amino acids. The CDR3: CASSRGTQETQYF. The CDR3 DNA follows: TGCGCCAGCAGCAGGGGAACCCAAGAGACCCAGTACTTC.

V usage is TRBV2 and J usage is TRBJ2-7, with TRBD1 identical over 9 bases. This CDR3 is 15 amino acids long. Germline CDR1 and CDR2: SNHLY and FYNNEI. Losses at the gene ends were 6 bases for V and 1 base for J; bases not matched to a gene: 7. CDR3 nucleotide sequence: TGTGCCAGCAGAAAGGACAGGGGTTTGTCCTACGAGCAGTACTTC. Encoded protein: CASRKDRGLSYEQYF.

The chain is built from TRBV6-5 and TRBJ2-3; tentatively, D is TRBD1 (6 bases). Germline V lookup: CDR1 MNHEY, CDR2 SVGAGI. The CDR3 loop spans 13 amino acids. The V and J ends lost 8 bases and 5 bases respectively, with 14 bases between them. The CDR3 DNA is TGTGCCAGCGGAACAGGGCTAGGAGATACGCAGTATTTT. As protein: CASGTGLGDTQYF.

In its sample, this clone was seen once. Other DNA variants within this sample encode the same CDR3. The V call is TRBV10-1, the J call TRBJ2-7; TRBD2 might be the D (6 bases). The CDR3 is 14 residues long. The V gene's germline CDR1 is WNHNN and CDR2 SYGVQD (reference sequence). V dropped 0 bases and J dropped 0 bases, with 6 bases sitting between them. CDR3 loop: CASSESGSSYEQYF. The CDR3 DNA follows: TGCGCCAGCAGTGAGTCCGGGAGCTCCTACGAGCAGTACTTC.

The chain has TRBV15 and TRBJ2-1, with 8 bases identical to TRBD1. Germline V gene data show CDR1 as LNHNV and CDR2 as YYDKDF (reference sequence). V shed 3 bases, J shed 4 bases, and the junction held 2 bases outside the gene matches. The CDR3 is made up of 14 amino acids. The chain's CDR3 is CATSRTGEYNEQFF. The CDR3 region has the DNA TGTGCCACCAGCAGGACAGGGGAATACAATGAGCAGTTCTTC.